Sequencing of this TCR beta chain was carried out in a study of T cells in Graves' hyperthyroidism and ophthalmopathy. There were TCR beta CDR3 regions amplified from RNA transcripts. The TCR CDR3 was amplified in a first-round RT-PCR using the HTBI primer set. TCRdb reprocessed the multiplex PCR reads with MiXCR, giving one entry per CDR3 protein. This sample has some 210,000 distinct CDR3 sequences, with 17% found just once. The CDR3 sequence is 15 residues long. Germline trimming cut 2 bases from V and 6 bases from J; bases unmatched to any gene: 6. The germline gives CDR1 SGHRS, CDR2 YFSETQ. Stable Graves' hyperthyroidism denoted no ophthalmopathy progression over 18 months. General study findings and limits: In the blood, most expanded thyroid clonotypes above 0.001 appeared as well.

This clonotype was observed at least ten times. Its specificity is unknown. This chain links TRBV5-1 with TRBJ1-1; 11 bases agree with TRBD1. This clonotype was sampled from a middle-aged man with Graves' hyperthyroidism. Sequenced sample: blood. The CDR3 DNA reads as TGCGCCAGCAGCTTCGTTGGGACAGGGGGGGCTGAAGCTTTCTTT. This sequence encodes CASSFVGTGGAEAFF.